A selection of T cell receptor beta chains follows, all from one sample in a study of shared clonotypes between healthy human individuals. Some clones are missing from TCRdb's copy, which holds only in-frame ones; the method was immunoSEQ multiplex PCR. The table records 2,500,000 or so clones, roughly 93% of them present only once. The source material was naive CD4+ T cells from PBMCs. These receptors came from a young man in good health. Some clones in this sample may be carry-over from other donors' samples. The CDR3 runs from the conserved cysteine through the conserved F or W. A D gene is named only where the DNA matches it firmly. Not every row has a clone size; where given, it reads once, few, many or a size class.

v_call	j_call	clone_size	d_call	cdr3_aa	cdr3_nt
TRBV18	TRBJ2-6	.	TRBD1	CASSPGQGWAGANVLTF	TGTGCCAGCTCCCCAGGACAGGGGTGGGCTGGGGCCAACGTCCTGACTTTC
TRBV27	TRBJ1-5	.	.	CASSFAGGNQPQHF	TGTGCCAGCAGTTTTGCTGGTGGCAATCAGCCCCAGCATTTT
TRBV6-4	TRBJ2-3	once	TRBD1	CASSLAGGVGDTQYF	TGTGCCAGCAGCCTCGCAGGGGGCGTAGGAGATACGCAGTATTTT
TRBV28	TRBJ1-2	few	.	CASSLQGYGYTF	TGTGCCAGCAGTTTGCAGGGCTATGGCTACACCTTC
TRBV7-2	TRBJ2-5	.	.	CASSSYPYPGQETQYF	TGTGCCAGCAGCTCATATCCTTACCCCGGCCAAGAGACCCAGTACTTC
TRBV5-7	TRBJ2-1	.	TRBD1	CASSFRQGRGGNEQFF	TGTGCCAGCAGCTTTCGACAGGGCAGGGGTGGGAATGAGCAGTTCTTC
TRBV18	TRBJ1-4	.	.	CASSPFTGGGTNEKLFF	TGTGCCAGCTCACCATTTACCGGGGGAGGAACTAATGAAAAACTGTTTTTT
TRBV5-1	TRBJ2-5	.	TRBD2	CASSPREREMGETQYF	TGCGCCAGCAGCCCGCGTGAGCGGGAGATGGGAGAGACCCAGTACTTC
TRBV28	TRBJ2-1	once	.	CASSSSRGEQFF	TGTGCCAGCAGTTCTTCACGAGGTGAGCAGTTCTTC
TRBV7-2	TRBJ1-1	once	.	CASRSDPGNTEAFF	TGTGCCAGCAGATCTGACCCAGGGAACACTGAAGCTTTCTTT
TRBV7-3	TRBJ2-3	once	.	CASSLTRLAGTDTQYF	TGTGCCAGCAGCTTAACGCGTTTGGCGGGAACAGATACGCAGTATTTT
TRBV11-3	TRBJ2-1	.	.	CASSLGGRNNEQFF	TGTGCCAGCAGCTTAGGAGGGCGTAACAATGAGCAGTTCTTC
TRBV6-1	TRBJ1-2	.	.	CASSGRWGDGYTF	TGTGCCAGCAGTGGCCGATGGGGTGATGGCTACACCTTC
TRBV7-3	TRBJ2-2	.	.	CASSLGITTGELFF	TGTGCCAGCAGCTTGGGAATAACCACCGGGGAGCTGTTTTTT
TRBV5-4	TRBJ2-3	.	TRBD2	CASSFPGLAGGRGADTQYF	TGTGCCAGCAGCTTCCCGGGACTAGCGGGAGGGAGGGGCGCAGATACGCAGTATTTT
TRBV7-9	TRBJ1-5	once	.	CASSLVGGQPQHF	TGTGCCAGCAGCTTAGTCGGGGGACAGCCCCAGCATTTT
TRBV28	TRBJ2-3	.	TRBD2	CASSLRTSGRGADTQYF	TGTGCCAGCAGTTTACGGACTAGCGGGAGGGGCGCAGATACGCAGTATTTT
TRBV7-9	TRBJ2-5	.	.	CASSLTETQYF	TGTGCCAGCAGCCTGACGGAGACCCAGTACTTC
TRBV15	TRBJ1-1	.	.	CVTRPTPTMGEAFF	TGTGTCACCAGACCTACTCCTACCATGGGTGAAGCTTTCTTT
TRBV5-1	TRBJ2-7	.	.	CASSLYPNGGEQYF	TGCGCCAGCAGCCTATACCCCAATGGAGGCGAGCAGTACTTC
TRBV5-6	TRBJ2-1	.	.	CASSLLGGRLDEQFF	TGTGCCAGCAGCCTGTTGGGGGGCCGCTTGGATGAGCAGTTCTTC
TRBV28	TRBJ2-7	once	TRBD1	CASGSLGTDEQYF	TGTGCCAGCGGATCGCTGGGGACAGACGAGCAGTACTTC
TRBV7-9	TRBJ2-5	.	.	CASSSSGQETQYF	TGTGCCAGCAGCAGTAGCGGCCAAGAGACCCAGTACTTC
TRBV4-3	TRBJ1-4	once	.	CASSQDLGEREKLFF	TGCGCCAGCAGCCAAGATTTGGGGGAGCGAGAAAAACTGTTTTTT
TRBV19	TRBJ2-1	.	TRBD2	CASSGGLAGHTYNEQFF	TGTGCCAGTAGTGGGGGACTAGCGGGACACACCTACAATGAGCAGTTCTTC
TRBV7-2	TRBJ2-7	.	.	CASSSQVGYEQYF	TGTGCCAGCAGCTCACAGGTCGGATACGAGCAGTACTTC
TRBV30	TRBJ2-1	.	TRBD2	CAWKRDYNNEQFF	TGTGCCTGGAAGAGGGACTACAACAATGAGCAGTTCTTC
TRBV6-5	TRBJ1-1	.	.	CASSSTPNTEAFF	TGTGCCAGCAGTTCAACCCCCAACACTGAAGCTTTCTTT
TRBV29-1	TRBJ1-4	few	.	CSVAGVSRTEKLFF	TGCAGCGTTGCTGGGGTCTCCAGGACTGAAAAACTGTTTTTT
TRBV7-2	TRBJ2-1	.	.	CASSFRGDEQFF	TGTGCCAGCAGCTTTCGGGGCGATGAGCAGTTCTTC